This entry is about one TCR beta chain. No antigen is known for it. The data stem from a study of T cell responses to AZD1222 COVID-19 vaccine. Overall study context: Pooled together were second doses at about 4 or about 12 weeks. Study findings and constraints: Vaccination with two AZD1222 doses was followed by a rise in Spike-specific TCR breadth and depth.

Some clones are missing from TCRdb's copy, which holds only in-frame ones; the method was immunoSEQ multiplex PCR. The sample shows some 150,000 clones, more than 85% of them seen only once. This CDR3 is 16 amino acids long. From germline, CDR1 is SGHRS and CDR2 YFSETQ. Unmatched junction bases numbered 5, after V lost 2 bases and J lost 4 bases. The receptor was isolated from an adult in good health. The V call is TRBV5-1, the J call TRBJ2-7; 14 bases are a match to TRBD2. Sequences were derived from peripheral blood, sampled on day 0 of AZD1222 vaccination. This chain's CDR3 is CASSLGTSGSLYEQYF. CDR3 DNA: TGCGCCAGCAGCTTAGGGACTAGCGGGAGTCTATACGAGCAGTACTTC. Full variable domain (remainder filled in from reference TRBV5-1 and TRBJ2-7): KAGVTQTPRYLIKTRGQQVTLSCSPISGHRSVSWYQQTPGQGLQFLFEYFSETQRNKGNFPGRFSGRQFSNSRSEMNVSTLELGDSALYLCASSLGTSGSLYEQYFGPGTRLTVT.